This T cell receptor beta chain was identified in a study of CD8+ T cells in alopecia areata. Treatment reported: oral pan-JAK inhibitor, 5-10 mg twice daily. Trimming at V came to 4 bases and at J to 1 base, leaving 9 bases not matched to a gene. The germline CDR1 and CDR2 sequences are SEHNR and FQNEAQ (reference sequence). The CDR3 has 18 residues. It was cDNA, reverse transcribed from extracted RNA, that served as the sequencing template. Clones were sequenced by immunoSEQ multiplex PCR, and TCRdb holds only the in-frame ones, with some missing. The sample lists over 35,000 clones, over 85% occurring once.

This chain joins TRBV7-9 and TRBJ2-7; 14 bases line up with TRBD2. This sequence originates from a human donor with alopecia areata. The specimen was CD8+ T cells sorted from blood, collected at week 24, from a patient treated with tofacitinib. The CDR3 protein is CASSSGTSGGPHSYEQYF. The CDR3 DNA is TGTGCCAGCAGCTCCGGGACTAGCGGGGGCCCCCATTCCTACGAGCAGTACTTC.